The 30 T cell receptor beta chains below come from one sample, sequenced in a study of cytomegalovirus exposure and HLA in healthy donors (dated by TCRdb to about 2017). Libraries were prepared through the immunoSEQ multiplex PCR assay. For the multiplex PCR, a mixture combining 60 forward primers for TCR Vbeta segments and 13 reverse primers for TCR Jbeta segments was used. As stored in TCRdb, this immuneACCESS dataset retains in-frame rearrangements with V and J assigned. A fraction of the clones does not appear; measured against another copy, unresolved V genes explain less than half of the discrepancy, and the remainder lacks a known reason. Within this sample are approximately 90,000 clones, with roughly 80% of them counted one time only. The ten largest clones capture roughly 2% of the sample. The specimen was PBMCs. The receptors stem from a boy aged 5-17 years in good health and CMV-seronegative.

This clone was detected once. This chain uses TRBV28 with TRBJ1-1, with 8 bases fitting TRBD1. The CDR3 is made up of 18 amino acids. The trim removed 2 bases at V and 0 bases at J, leaving 11 bases unmatched. The germline V gene has CDR1 MDHEN and CDR2 SYDVKM. Written as DNA, the CDR3 is TGTGCCAGCAGTTTAAAGACACGGGACAGGCGAATGAACACTGAAGCTTTCTTT. It is translated as CASSLKTRDRRMNTEAFF.

The chain joins TRBV9 to TRBJ2-7, with no clear D. Germline CDR1 is SGDLS and CDR2 is YYNGEE. The CDR3 loop spans 14 amino acids. Trimming removed 3 bases at V and 2 bases at J, with 12 bases between. Here the CDR3 DNA reads TGTGCCAGCAGCGCCCCCCTAACCCCCTACGAGCAGTACTTC. Protein sequence: CASSAPLTPYEQYF.

This sequence joins TRBV6-1 and TRBJ1-2; 7 bases line up with TRBD1. CDR1 is MNHNS, CDR2 SASEGT, per germline. This CDR3 region has 14 residues. V trimming: 2 bases; J trimming: 6 bases; junction bases outside the gene matches: 6. CDR3 sequence reads: CASSELGTADGYTF. The CDR3, as DNA: TGTGCCAGCAGTGAACTCGGGACAGCAGATGGCTACACCTTC.

The V gene is TRBV7-9, the J gene TRBJ2-1, with D possibly TRBD2 on 6 matching bases. This CDR3 is 14 amino acids long. Germline-derived CDR1 and CDR2 are SEHNR and FQNEAQ (reference sequence). Trimming shortened V by 2 bases and J by 5 bases, and 10 bases separated the two germline ends. The CDR3 protein is CASSLLARDNEQFF. The CDR3 coding sequence is TGTGCCAGCAGCTTACTAGCGAGAGACAATGAGCAGTTCTTC.

This sequence joins TRBV9 and TRBJ2-1, with TRBD2 matching 7 bases. Germline V gives CDR1 SGDLS, CDR2 YYNGEE. The CDR3 runs 14 residues. Trimming cost V 3 bases and J 5 bases; bases outside gene matches: 5. CDR3 protein: CASSETSIHNEQFF. In nucleotides, the CDR3 is TGTGCCAGCAGCGAGACTAGCATACACAATGAGCAGTTCTTC.

This clone was picked up a small number of times. V usage is TRBV19 and J usage is TRBJ1-4; maybe TRBD1 (6 bases). This CDR3 region has 14 residues. Germline V gene lookup returns CDR1 LNHDA and CDR2 SQIVND (reference sequence). V lost 6 bases to trimming and J lost 8 bases, with 16 bases between them. The CDR3 coding sequence is TGTGCCAGTAGACCCCCAGGGGATTCCGAAAAACTGTTTTTT. Its translation: CASRPPGDSEKLFF.

V usage is TRBV7-2 and J usage is TRBJ2-5; 12 bases fit TRBD2. The germline V gene encodes CDR1 SGHTA and CDR2 FQGNSA. This CDR3 is built from 15 residues. V dropped 5 bases and J dropped 7; count of bases not matched to a gene: 8. CDR3 sequence (DNA): TGTGCCAGCAGCCCGACTAGCGGGGGTCGGGGGACCCAGTACTTC. Translation gives CASSPTSGGRGTQYF. Full variable domain (outside the CDR3, taken from reference TRBV7-2 and TRBJ2-5): GAGVSQSPSNKVTEKGKDVELRCDPISGHTALYWYRQSLGQGLEFLIYFQGNSAPDKSGLPSDRFSAERTGGSVSTLTIQRTQQEDSAVYLCASSPTSGGRGTQYFGPGTRLLVL.

The chain couples TRBV7-2 to TRBJ2-7; 12 nucleotides line up with TRBD2. Germline V CDR1 and CDR2: SGHTA, FQGNSA. The length of the CDR3 is 15 residues. The V gene end was trimmed by 6 bases and the J gene end by 5 bases; junction bases not matched to a gene: 8. Here the CDR3 reads CASRETSGRYHEQYF. CDR3 in DNA: TGTGCCAGCAGAGAAACTAGCGGGAGGTACCACGAGCAGTACTTC.

The chain links TRBV28 to TRBJ2-1, with TRBD1 matching 8 bases. The germline gives CDR1 MDHEN, CDR2 SYDVKM. V dropped 8 bases and J dropped 6; count of bases not matched to a gene: 12. This CDR3 is built from 15 residues. The CDR3 region is CASHPRDRPLNEQFF. The CDR3 DNA sequence: TGTGCCAGCCATCCCCGGGACAGGCCTCTCAATGAGCAGTTCTTC.

This clone was seen only a few times. The rearrangement joins TRBV6-1 to TRBJ1-4; D gene ambiguous. Per germline, CDR1 MNHNS and CDR2 SASEGT. V was pared by 8 bases and J by 6 bases, with 16 bases between. The CDR3 runs to 14 residues. For the CDR3, the DNA is TGTGCCAGCTGGTGGGCCGCGGGCGATGAAAAACTGTTTTTT. It codes for CASWWAAGDEKLFF.

J is TRBJ1-2 and V is TRBV7-2, with D unresolved. Germline lookup yields CDR1 SGHTA and CDR2 FQGNSA. V was clipped by 5 bases and J by 4 bases, with 11 bases between them. The CDR3 loop spans 13 amino acids. CDR3 sequence reads: CASSMPALYGYTF. The CDR3 DNA reads TGTGCCAGCAGCATGCCCGCACTCTATGGCTACACCTTC. Filled out from reference TRBV7-2 and TRBJ1-2, the complete variable domain reads GAGVSQSPSNKVTEKGKDVELRCDPISGHTALYWYRQSLGQGLEFLIYFQGNSAPDKSGLPSDRFSAERTGGSVSTLTIQRTQQEDSAVYLCASSMPALYGYTFGSGTRLTVV.

The genes are TRBV5-4 and TRBJ2-1; 9 nucleotides align to TRBD2. CDR3 length equals 16 residues. The germline V gene encodes CDR1 SGHNT and CDR2 YYREEE (reference sequence). V shed 4 bases and J 4 bases; nucleotides not matched to a gene: 9. Written as DNA, the CDR3 is TGTGCCAGCAGCACGATCCTAGCGGGGCCTTACAATGAGCAGTTCTTC. It is translated as CASSTILAGPYNEQFF. The full variable domain, with the rest looked up from reference TRBV5-4 and TRBJ2-1, is ETGVTQSPTHLIKTRGQQVTLRCSSQSGHNTVSWYQQALGQGPQFIFQYYREEENGRGNFPPRFSGLQFPNYSSELNVNALELDDSALYLCASSTILAGPYNEQFFGPGTRLTVL.

This chain links TRBV30 with TRBJ2-1; TRBD1 aligns across 7 bases. Per germline, CDR1 GTSNPN and CDR2 SVGIG (reference sequence). The V segment lost 4 bases and the J segment 4 bases; nucleotides outside the gene matches: 7. The CDR3 contains 14 residues. The CDR3 sequence is CAWIPGQQYNEQFF. CDR3 bases: TGTGCCTGGATCCCGGGACAGCAATACAATGAGCAGTTCTTC.

This chain joins TRBV4-3 and TRBJ2-1; the match to TRBD2 covers 11 bases. CDR1 LGHNA and CDR2 YSLEER come from the germline V gene. The CDR3 has 15 residues. The V segment lost 1 base and the J segment 8 bases; nucleotides outside the gene matches: 4. The CDR3 region has the DNA TGCGCCAGCAGCCAAGGTAGCGGGGGGGGACATGAGCAGTTCTTC. The encoded protein is CASSQGSGGGHEQFF.

This rearrangement joins TRBV9 to TRBJ2-5; TRBD2 aligns across 12 bases. This CDR3 contains 16 residues. V was pared by 0 bases and J by 5 bases, with 5 bases of the junction left unmatched. Germline V gene sequence: CDR1 SGDLS, CDR2 YYNGEE. The CDR3 reads CASSVVLAGGPETQYF. The CDR3 DNA follows: TGTGCCAGCAGCGTAGTGCTAGCGGGGGGGCCGGAGACCCAGTACTTC.

The chain is built from TRBV7-2 and TRBJ2-7, with TRBD1 as a possible D gene (6 bases). V lost 5 bases and J 4 bases, leaving 18 bases between the germline ends. The CDR3 totals 15 residues. Germline V lookup: CDR1 SGHTA, CDR2 FQGNSA. CDR3 sequence (DNA): TGTGCCAGCAGCCGAACCGGGACACAAAGTTACGAGCAGTACTTC. Translation: CASSRTGTQSYEQYF.

The chain uses TRBV19 and TRBJ1-5, with 7 nucleotides matching TRBD1. Germline V lookup: CDR1 LNHDA, CDR2 SQIVND (reference sequence). V lost 10 bases to trimming and J lost 0 bases; unmatched junction nucleotides: 3. The CDR3 extends over 13 amino acids. As DNA, the CDR3 is TGTGCCACAGGACAGGTTAGCAATCAGCCCCAGCATTTT. It encodes CATGQVSNQPQHF.

The V call is TRBV9, the J call TRBJ2-1; D is unresolved. Germline V gene lookup returns CDR1 SGDLS and CDR2 YYNGEE. This CDR3 has 12 amino acids. Trimming removed 1 base at V and 9 bases at J, with 8 bases between. For the CDR3, the DNA is TGTGCCAGCAGCGTATTCTTGTTTGAGCAGTTCTTC. This gives the protein CASSVFLFEQFF.

This clone was seen only a few times. The genes are TRBV4-1 and TRBJ2-1, with a tentative D call TRBD1 (5 bases). From germline, CDR1 is MGHRA and CDR2 YSYEKL. The CDR3 is made up of 13 amino acids. V was trimmed by 0 bases and J by 8 bases, leaving 8 bases between them. CDR3: CASSQEGVHEQFF. The CDR3 nucleotides read TGCGCCAGCAGCCAAGAAGGGGTCCATGAGCAGTTCTTC.

This sequence joins TRBV14 and TRBJ1-1; D call uncertain. This CDR3 contains 14 residues. The V gene's germline CDR1 is SGHDN and CDR2 FVKESK. Trimming pared 4 bases from V and 1 base from J, leaving 10 bases between. As DNA, the CDR3 is TGTGCCAGCAGCCCGGGATTTGGGAACACTGAAGCTTTCTTT. Protein: CASSPGFGNTEAFF.

The sample holds a few counts of this clone. The CDR3 loop reads CASTPPGYDEQFF. CDR3 in DNA: TGTGCCAGCACCCCTCCGGGGTATGATGAGCAGTTCTTC. This chain uses TRBV6-5 with TRBJ2-1, with a tentative D call TRBD2 (5 bases). V was clipped by 7 bases and J by 8 bases, with 15 bases between them. Per the germline V gene, CDR1 is MNHEY and CDR2 is SVGAGI. The CDR3 is 13 amino acids.

The chain has TRBV6-1 and TRBJ1-2, with D unclear. V was trimmed by 8 bases and J by 0 bases, leaving 10 bases between them. The CDR3 runs 13 residues. Germline V CDR1 and CDR2: MNHNS, SASEGT. The DNA of the CDR3 is TGTGCCAGCCGGGAACCCACTAACTATGGCTACACCTTC. It translates to CASREPTNYGYTF.

The CDR3 spells CASSLDWGGEGDTQYF. The DNA of the CDR3 is TGTGCCAGCAGCTTAGATTGGGGCGGGGAGGGAGATACGCAGTATTTT. The chain carries TRBV11-2 and TRBJ2-3; 7 nucleotides line up with TRBD2. This CDR3 has 16 amino acids. The junction had 8 bases not matched to a gene; V was cut back by 0 bases and J by 5 bases. Germline V lookup: CDR1 SGHAT, CDR2 FQNNGV.

The CDR3 is CASSFPPVEQYF. CDR3 nucleotides: TGTGCCAGCAGTTTCCCCCCGGTCGAGCAGTACTTC. This sequence joins TRBV28 and TRBJ2-7; D is uncertain. Per the germline V gene, CDR1 is MDHEN and CDR2 is SYDVKM. V was pared by 3 bases and J by 6 bases, with 9 bases between. The CDR3 totals 12 residues. The full variable domain, in which reference TRBV28 and TRBJ2-7 provide the parts outside the CDR3, is DVKVTQSSRYLVKRTGEKVFLECVQDMDHENMFWYRQDPGLGLRLIYFSYDVKMKEKGDIPEGYSVSREKKERFSLILESASTNQTSMYLCASSFPPVEQYFGPGTRLTVT.

This clone was counted a single time. The chain is built from TRBV19 and TRBJ2-1; no reliable D call. V gave up 4 bases and J gave up 0 bases, with 13 bases separating them. The CDR3 covers 16 residues. Germline CDR1 reads LNHDA; CDR2 reads SQIVND (reference sequence). CDR3 region: CASSTAARNSYNEQFF. The DNA of the CDR3 is TGTGCCAGTAGTACCGCGGCGAGAAACTCCTACAATGAGCAGTTCTTC.

The chain links TRBV28 to TRBJ1-2; 9 bases map to TRBD1. Trimming at V came to 5 bases and at J to 5 bases, leaving 6 bases not matched to a gene. The CDR3 has 14 residues. CDR1 is MDHEN and CDR2 is SYDVKM in the germline V gene. CDR3 loop: CASSRRDRVYGYTF. The DNA of the CDR3 is TGTGCCAGCAGTCGAAGGGACAGGGTATATGGCTACACCTTC.

This chain uses TRBV4-3 with TRBJ2-7; D might be TRBD1 (5 bases). The CDR3 contains 15 residues. The V gene's germline CDR1 is LGHNA and CDR2 YSLEER. The ends were cut back, 1 base at V and 3 bases at J, with 13 bases in the middle. This chain's CDR3 is CASSQGKEGVYEQYF. The CDR3 region has the DNA TGCGCCAGCAGCCAAGGGAAGGAAGGGGTCTACGAGCAGTACTTC.

The chain combines TRBV4-1 with TRBJ2-1, with 7 bases aligning to TRBD2. V was clipped by 3 bases and J by 0 bases; unmatched bases: 11. The germline V gene has CDR1 MGHRA and CDR2 YSYEKL. CDR3 size: 18 residues. The CDR3 nucleotides read TGCGCCAGCAGCCACCCCCAAGCGGGGTTGCCCTCCTACAATGAGCAGTTCTTC. It yields the protein CASSHPQAGLPSYNEQFF.

This clone occurred once. V is TRBV28 and J is TRBJ1-5, with D possibly being TRBD1 (6 bases). Germline values: CDR1 MDHEN, CDR2 SYDVKM. Trimming removed 4 bases at V and 6 bases at J, with 19 bases between. The CDR3 is made up of 16 amino acids. The CDR3 protein is CASSCVYRDLCQPQHF. In DNA form, the CDR3 reads TGTGCCAGCAGTTGCGTGTACAGGGATCTATGTCAGCCCCAGCATTTT.

The chain is built from TRBV4-1 and TRBJ2-5; 9 bases map to TRBD2. The germline CDR1 and CDR2 sequences are MGHRA and YSYEKL. With V trimmed by 0 bases and J by 9 bases, 11 bases remained unmatched. This CDR3 comprises 16 residues. The CDR3 here is CASSQDKGRGGEAQYF. CDR3 bases: TGCGCCAGCAGCCAAGATAAAGGGCGGGGGGGGGAGGCCCAGTACTTC.